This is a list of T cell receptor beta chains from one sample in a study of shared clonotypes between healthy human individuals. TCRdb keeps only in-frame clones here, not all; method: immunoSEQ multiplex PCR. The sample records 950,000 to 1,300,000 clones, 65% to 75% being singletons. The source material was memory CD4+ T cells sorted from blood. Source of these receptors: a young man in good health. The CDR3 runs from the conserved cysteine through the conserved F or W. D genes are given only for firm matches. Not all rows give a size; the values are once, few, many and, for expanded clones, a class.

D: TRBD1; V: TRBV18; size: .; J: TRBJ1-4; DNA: TGTGCCAGCTCACAGGGGGCAGCTAATGAAAAACTGTTTTTT; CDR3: CASSQGAANEKLFF
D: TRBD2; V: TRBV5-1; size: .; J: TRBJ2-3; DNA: TGCGCCAGCAGCTTGGGATGGACTAGCGGCACAGATACGCAGTATTTT; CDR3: CASSLGWTSGTDTQYF
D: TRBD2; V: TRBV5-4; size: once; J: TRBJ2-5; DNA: TGTGCCAGCAGCTTCACTAGCGGCAAAGAGACCCAGTACTTC; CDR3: CASSFTSGKETQYF
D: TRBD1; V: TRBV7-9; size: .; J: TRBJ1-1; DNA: TGTGCCAGCAGCTCCTGGGACAGGGGGAACACTGAAGCTTTCTTT; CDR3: CASSSWDRGNTEAFF
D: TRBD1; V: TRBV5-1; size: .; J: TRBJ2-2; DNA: TGCGCCAGCAGCTTACAGGGACAGGGGGCTACGGACACCGGGGAGCTGTTTTTT; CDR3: CASSLQGQGATDTGELFF
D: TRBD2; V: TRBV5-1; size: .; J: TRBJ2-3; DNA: TGCGCCAGCAGCCTTAGCGGGGACGTTTCAGATACGCAGTATTTT; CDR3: CASSLSGDVSDTQYF
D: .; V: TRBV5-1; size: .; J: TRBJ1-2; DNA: TGCGCCAGCAGCTTGGGAGGGGAGAAGGGCTATGGCTACACCTTC; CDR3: CASSLGGEKGYGYTF
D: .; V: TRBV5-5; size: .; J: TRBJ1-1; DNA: TGTGCCAGCAGCTTGACAGGAATGGGGGGAAACACTGAAGCTTTCTTT; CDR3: CASSLTGMGGNTEAFF
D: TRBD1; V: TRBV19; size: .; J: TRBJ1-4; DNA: TGTGCCAGTAGAAGGGACAGGGTGTACGAAAAACTGTTTTTT; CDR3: CASRRDRVYEKLFF
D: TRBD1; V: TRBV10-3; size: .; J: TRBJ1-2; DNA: TGTGCCATCACCGGACAGGGAGGAGGCTACACCTTC; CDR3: CAITGQGGGYTF
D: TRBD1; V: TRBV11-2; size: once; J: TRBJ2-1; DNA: TGTGCCAGCAGCGCGAACAGGGGGGATGAGCAGTTCTTC; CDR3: CASSANRGDEQFF
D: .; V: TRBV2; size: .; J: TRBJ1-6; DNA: TGTGCCAGCAGTGGCGAGAGCTATAATTCACCCCTCCACTTT; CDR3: CASSGESYNSPLHF
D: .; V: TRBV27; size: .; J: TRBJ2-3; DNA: TGTGCCAGCAGTTTCTCCCGAGATACGCAGTATTTT; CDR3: CASSFSRDTQYF
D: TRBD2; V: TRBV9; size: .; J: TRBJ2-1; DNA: TGTGCCAGCAGCGGTAGACTAGCGCTCTACAATGAGCAGTTCTTC; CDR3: CASSGRLALYNEQFF
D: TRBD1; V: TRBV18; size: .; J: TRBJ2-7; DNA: TGTGCCAGCTCACCGCTAGGGACAGGGACCACCTACGAGCAGTACTTC; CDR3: CASSPLGTGTTYEQYF
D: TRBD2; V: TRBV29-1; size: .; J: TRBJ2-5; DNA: TGCAGCGTTGAGGCGTCTCTGGCGGGGGGGCAAGAGACCCAGTACTTC; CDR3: CSVEASLAGGQETQYF
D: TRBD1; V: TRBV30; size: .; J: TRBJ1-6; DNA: TGTGCCTGGAGACTGACAGGGCGGGATTCACCCCTCCACTTT; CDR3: CAWRLTGRDSPLHF
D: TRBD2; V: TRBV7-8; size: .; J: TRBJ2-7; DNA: TGTGCCAGCAGCTCGGGGTGGGCAAGCGGGGATATCTACGAGCAGTACTTC; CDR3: CASSSGWASGDIYEQYF
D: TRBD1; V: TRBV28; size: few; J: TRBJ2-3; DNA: TGTGCCAGCAGCACAGGGGTGGGAGATACGCAGTATTTT; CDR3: CASSTGVGDTQYF
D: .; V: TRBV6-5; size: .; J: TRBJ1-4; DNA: TGTGCCAGCAGACTAGGGGCAACTAATGAAAAACTGTTTTTT; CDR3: CASRLGATNEKLFF
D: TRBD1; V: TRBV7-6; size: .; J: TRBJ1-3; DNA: TGTGCCAGCAGCTTGGGGGGACAGGGGTACTCTGGAAACACCATATATTTT; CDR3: CASSLGGQGYSGNTIYF
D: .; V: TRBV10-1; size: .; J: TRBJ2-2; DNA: TGCGCCAGCAGTGATAACACCGGGGAGCTGTTTTTT; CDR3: CASSDNTGELFF
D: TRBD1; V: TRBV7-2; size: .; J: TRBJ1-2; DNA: TGTGCCAGCAGCTTAGTCCCCGACAGGGCCTATGGCTACACCTTC; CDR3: CASSLVPDRAYGYTF
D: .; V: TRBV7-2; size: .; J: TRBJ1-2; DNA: TGTGCCAGCAGCTATGGCGGGTCAGGTGGCTACACCTTC; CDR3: CASSYGGSGGYTF
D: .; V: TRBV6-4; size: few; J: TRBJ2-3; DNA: TGTGCCAGCAGTACGGGTGATACGCAGTATTTT; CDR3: CASSTGDTQYF
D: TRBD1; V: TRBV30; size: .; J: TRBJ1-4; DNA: TGTGCCTGGTTCCGGGACAGCGAGAATGAAAAACTGTTTTTT; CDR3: CAWFRDSENEKLFF
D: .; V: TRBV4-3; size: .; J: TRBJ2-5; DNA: TGCGCCAGCAGCCAAAATCGGGGGCAAGAGACCCAGTACTTC; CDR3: CASSQNRGQETQYF
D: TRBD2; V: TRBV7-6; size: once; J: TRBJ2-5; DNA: TGTGCCAGCAGCTTCCGGACTAGCGGGGGGCCACAAGAGACCCAGTACTTC; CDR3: CASSFRTSGGPQETQYF
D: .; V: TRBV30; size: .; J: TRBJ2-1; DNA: TGTGCCTGGCGTAGTTCGGATGAGCAGTTCTTC; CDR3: CAWRSSDEQFF
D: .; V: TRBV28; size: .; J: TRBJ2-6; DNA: TGTGCCAGCAGTTTGGGCGGGCGCTCTGGGGCCAACGTCCTGACTTTC; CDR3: CASSLGGRSGANVLTF
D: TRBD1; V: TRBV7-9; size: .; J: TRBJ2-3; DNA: TGTGCCAGCAGCTTAGGGAGGCAGGGGGCAGATACGCAGTATTTT; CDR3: CASSLGRQGADTQYF
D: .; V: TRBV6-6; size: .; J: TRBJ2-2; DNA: TGTGCCAGCAGAGGAGGGGACGGGGAGCTGTTTTTT; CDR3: CASRGGDGELFF
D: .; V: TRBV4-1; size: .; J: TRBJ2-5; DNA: TGCGCCAGCAGCCAAGATTTTTGGGGGGGCACAGAGACCCAGTACTTC; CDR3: CASSQDFWGGTETQYF
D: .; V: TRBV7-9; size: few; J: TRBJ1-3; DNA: TGTGCCAGCTCCACAGCAAATGGAAACACCATATATTTT; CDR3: CASSTANGNTIYF
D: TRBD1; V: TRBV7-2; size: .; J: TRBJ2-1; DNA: TGTGCCAGCAGCTTAGTGTGGGACAGCTCCTACAATGAGCAGTTCTTC; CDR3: CASSLVWDSSYNEQFF
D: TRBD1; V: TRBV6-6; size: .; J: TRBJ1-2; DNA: TGTGCCAGCAGTCAGGGACAGGTTTTATATGGCTACACCTTC; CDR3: CASSQGQVLYGYTF
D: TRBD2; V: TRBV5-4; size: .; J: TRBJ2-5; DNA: TGTGCCAGCAGTCGGACTAGCGGGGACTGGGGGACCCAGTACTTC; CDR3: CASSRTSGDWGTQYF